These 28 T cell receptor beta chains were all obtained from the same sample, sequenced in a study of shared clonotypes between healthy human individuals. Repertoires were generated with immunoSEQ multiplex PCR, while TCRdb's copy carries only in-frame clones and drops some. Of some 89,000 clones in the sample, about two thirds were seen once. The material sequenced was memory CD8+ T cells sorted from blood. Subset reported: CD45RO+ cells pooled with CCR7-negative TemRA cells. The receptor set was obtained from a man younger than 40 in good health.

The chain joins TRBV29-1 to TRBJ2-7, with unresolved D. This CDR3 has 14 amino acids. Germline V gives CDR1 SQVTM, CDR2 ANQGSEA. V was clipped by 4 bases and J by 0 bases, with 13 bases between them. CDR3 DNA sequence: TGCAGCGTTGTCCCGGCCACCCTCTCCTACGAGCAGTACTTC. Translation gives CSVVPATLSYEQYF.

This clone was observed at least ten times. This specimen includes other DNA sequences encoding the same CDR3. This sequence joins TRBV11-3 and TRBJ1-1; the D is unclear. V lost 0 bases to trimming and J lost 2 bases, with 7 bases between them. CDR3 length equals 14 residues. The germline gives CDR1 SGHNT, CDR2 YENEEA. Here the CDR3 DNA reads TGTGCCAGCAGCTTAGATTCCGGTAACACTGAAGCTTTCTTT. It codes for CASSLDSGNTEAFF. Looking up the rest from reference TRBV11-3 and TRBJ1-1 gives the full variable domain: EAGVVQSPRYKIIEKKQPVAFWCNPISGHNTLYWYLQNLGQGPELLIRYENEEAVDDSQLPKDRFSAERLKGVDSTLKIQPAELGDSAVYLCASSLDSGNTEAFFGQGTRLTVV.

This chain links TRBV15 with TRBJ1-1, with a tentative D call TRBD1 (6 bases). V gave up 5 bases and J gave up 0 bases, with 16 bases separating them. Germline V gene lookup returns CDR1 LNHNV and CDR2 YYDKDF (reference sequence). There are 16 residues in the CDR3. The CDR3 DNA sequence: TGTGCCACCAGCGTCCGAGGGGGGGCATTGAACACTGAAGCTTTCTTT. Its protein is CATSVRGGALNTEAFF.

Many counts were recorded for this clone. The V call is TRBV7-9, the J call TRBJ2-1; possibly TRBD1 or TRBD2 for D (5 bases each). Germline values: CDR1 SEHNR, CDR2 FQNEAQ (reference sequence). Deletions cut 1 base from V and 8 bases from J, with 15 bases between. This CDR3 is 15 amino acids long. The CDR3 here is CASSLVRVGVDEQFF. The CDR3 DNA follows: TGTGCCAGCAGCTTAGTCAGGGTGGGGGTTGATGAGCAGTTCTTC.

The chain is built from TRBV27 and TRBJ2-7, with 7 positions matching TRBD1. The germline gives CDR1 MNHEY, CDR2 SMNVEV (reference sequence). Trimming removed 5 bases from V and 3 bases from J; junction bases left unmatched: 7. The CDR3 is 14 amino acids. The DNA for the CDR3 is TGTGCCAGCAGTAACACAGGGGATCTCTACGAGCAGTACTTC. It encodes CASSNTGDLYEQYF.

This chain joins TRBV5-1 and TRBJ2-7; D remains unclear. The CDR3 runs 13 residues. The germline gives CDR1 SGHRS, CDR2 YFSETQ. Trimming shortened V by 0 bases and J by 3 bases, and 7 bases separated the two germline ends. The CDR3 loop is CASSLEHFYEQYF. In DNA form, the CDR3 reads TGCGCCAGCAGCTTGGAACATTTCTACGAGCAGTACTTC.

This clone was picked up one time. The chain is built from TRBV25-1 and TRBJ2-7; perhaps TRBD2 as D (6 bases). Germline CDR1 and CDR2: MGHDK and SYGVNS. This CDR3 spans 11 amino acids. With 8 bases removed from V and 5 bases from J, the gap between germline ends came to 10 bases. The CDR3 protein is CASRGSNEQYF. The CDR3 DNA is TGTGCCAGCCGGGGGAGTAACGAGCAGTACTTC.

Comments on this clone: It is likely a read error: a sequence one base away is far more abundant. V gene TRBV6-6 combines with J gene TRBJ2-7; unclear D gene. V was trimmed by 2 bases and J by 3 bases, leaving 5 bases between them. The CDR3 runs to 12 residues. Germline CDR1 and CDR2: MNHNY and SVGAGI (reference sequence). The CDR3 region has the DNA TGTGCCAGCAGTTACCAGGACTACGAGCAGTACTTC. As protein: CASSYQDYEQYF.

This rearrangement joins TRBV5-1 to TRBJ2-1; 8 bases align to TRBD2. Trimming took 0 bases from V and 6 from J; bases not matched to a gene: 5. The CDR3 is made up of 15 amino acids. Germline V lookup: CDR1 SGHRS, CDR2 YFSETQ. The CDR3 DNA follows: TGCGCCAGCAGCTTGGCCACGGGAGGGCCCAATGAGCAGTTCTTC. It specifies CASSLATGGPNEQFF.

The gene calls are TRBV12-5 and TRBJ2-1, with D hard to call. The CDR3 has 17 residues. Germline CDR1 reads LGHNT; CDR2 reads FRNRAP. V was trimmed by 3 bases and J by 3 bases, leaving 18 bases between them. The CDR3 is CASGLLLPGVDYNEQFF. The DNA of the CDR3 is TGTGCTAGTGGTTTACTTTTGCCCGGTGTAGACTACAATGAGCAGTTCTTC.

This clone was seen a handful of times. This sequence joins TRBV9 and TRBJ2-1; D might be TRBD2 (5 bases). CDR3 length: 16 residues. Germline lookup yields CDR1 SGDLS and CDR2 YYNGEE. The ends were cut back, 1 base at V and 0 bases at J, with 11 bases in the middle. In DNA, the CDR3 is TGTGCCAGCAGCGTAAGCGGCCTGAGCTCCTACAATGAGCAGTTCTTC. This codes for CASSVSGLSSYNEQFF.

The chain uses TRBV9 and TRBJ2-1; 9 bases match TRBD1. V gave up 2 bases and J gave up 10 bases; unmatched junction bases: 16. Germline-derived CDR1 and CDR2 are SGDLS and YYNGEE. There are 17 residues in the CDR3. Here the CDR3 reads CASSVDSGQGIRVEQFF. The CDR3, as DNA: TGTGCCAGCAGCGTCGACTCCGGACAGGGGATTCGGGTGGAGCAGTTCTTC. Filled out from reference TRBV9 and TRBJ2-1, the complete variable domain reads DSGVTQTPKHLITATGQRVTLRCSPRSGDLSVYWYQQSLDQGLQFLIQYYNGEERAKGNILERFSAQQFPDLHSELNLSSLELGDSALYFCASSVDSGQGIRVEQFFGPGTRLTVL.

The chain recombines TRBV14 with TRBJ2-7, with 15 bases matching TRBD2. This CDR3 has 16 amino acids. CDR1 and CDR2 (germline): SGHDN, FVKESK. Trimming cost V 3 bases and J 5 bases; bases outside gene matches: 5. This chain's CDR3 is CASSQLGLAGGNEQYF. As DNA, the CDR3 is TGTGCCAGCAGCCAGTTGGGACTAGCGGGAGGAAACGAGCAGTACTTC.

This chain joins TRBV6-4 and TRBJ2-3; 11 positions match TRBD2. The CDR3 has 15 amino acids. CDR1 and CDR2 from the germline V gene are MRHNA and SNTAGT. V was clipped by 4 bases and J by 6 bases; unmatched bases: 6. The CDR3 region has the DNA TGTGCCAGCAGTGCCACTAGCGGGAGTGCGGATACGCAGTATTTT. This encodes CASSATSGSADTQYF.

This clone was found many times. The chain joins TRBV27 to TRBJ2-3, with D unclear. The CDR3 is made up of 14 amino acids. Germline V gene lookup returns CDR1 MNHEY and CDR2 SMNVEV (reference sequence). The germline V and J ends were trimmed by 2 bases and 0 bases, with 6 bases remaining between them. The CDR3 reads CASSLLASTDTQYF. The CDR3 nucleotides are TGTGCCAGCAGTTTACTGGCTAGCACAGATACGCAGTATTTT.

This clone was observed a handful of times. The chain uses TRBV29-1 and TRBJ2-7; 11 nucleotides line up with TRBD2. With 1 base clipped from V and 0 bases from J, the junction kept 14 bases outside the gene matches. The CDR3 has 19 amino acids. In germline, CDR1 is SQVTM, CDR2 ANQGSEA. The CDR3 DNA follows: TGCAGCGTTGAAGTCCCCGTTGGGACTAGCGGTACGAGCTCCTACGAGCAGTACTTC. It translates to CSVEVPVGTSGTSSYEQYF.

CDR3 sequence (DNA): TGTGCCAGCAGCCCAAGGACAGGGGTTGGACTAGCGGCCTACAATGAGCAGTTCTTC. Encoded protein: CASSPRTGVGLAAYNEQFF. This chain uses TRBV7-9 with TRBJ2-1; D possibly corresponds to TRBD2 (10 bases). Trimming shortened V by 5 bases and J by 2 bases, and 25 bases separated the two germline ends. From germline, CDR1 is SEHNR and CDR2 FQNEAQ (reference sequence). This CDR3 has 19 residues.

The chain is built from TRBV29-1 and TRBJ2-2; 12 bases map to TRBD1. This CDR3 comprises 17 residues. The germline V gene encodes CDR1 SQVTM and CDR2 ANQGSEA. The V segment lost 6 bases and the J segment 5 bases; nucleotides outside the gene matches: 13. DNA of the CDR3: TGCAGCGTCCTCGGGACAGGGGGCGAGGAAAAGACCGGGGAGCTGTTTTTT. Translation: CSVLGTGGEEKTGELFF.

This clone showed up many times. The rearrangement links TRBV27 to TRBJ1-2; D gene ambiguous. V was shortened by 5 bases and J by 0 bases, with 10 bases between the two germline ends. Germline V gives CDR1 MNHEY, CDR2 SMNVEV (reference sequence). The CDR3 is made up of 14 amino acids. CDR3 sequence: CASSPRLANYGYTF. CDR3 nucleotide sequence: TGTGCCAGCAGTCCTCGTTTAGCTAACTATGGCTACACCTTC.

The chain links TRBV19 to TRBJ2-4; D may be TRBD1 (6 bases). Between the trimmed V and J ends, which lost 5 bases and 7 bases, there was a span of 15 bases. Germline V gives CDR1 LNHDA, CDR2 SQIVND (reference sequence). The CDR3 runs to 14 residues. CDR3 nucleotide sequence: TGTGCCAGTAGTCCCAGGGGTGGGGTGAACATTCAGTACTTC. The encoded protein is CASSPRGGVNIQYF.

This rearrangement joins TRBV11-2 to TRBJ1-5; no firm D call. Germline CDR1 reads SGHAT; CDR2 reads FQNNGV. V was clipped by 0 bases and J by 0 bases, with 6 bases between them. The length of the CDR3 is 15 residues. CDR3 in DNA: TGTGCCAGCAGCTTAGATGGGTCTAGCAATCAGCCCCAGCATTTT. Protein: CASSLDGSSNQPQHF.

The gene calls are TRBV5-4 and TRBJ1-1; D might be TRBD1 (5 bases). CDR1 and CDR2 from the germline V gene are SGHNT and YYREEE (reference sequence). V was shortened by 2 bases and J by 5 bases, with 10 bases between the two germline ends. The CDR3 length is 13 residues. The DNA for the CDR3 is TGTGCCAGCAGCTTCGGGGGTGAGACTGAAGCTTTCTTT. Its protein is CASSFGGETEAFF.

CDR3 nucleotide sequence: TGTGCCAGCAGCCAAATTGTTGAAGCTTTCTTT. This codes for CASSQIVEAFF. This chain links TRBV14 with TRBJ1-1; D not resolved. The germline V gene encodes CDR1 SGHDN and CDR2 FVKESK. The CDR3 consists of 11 residues. Trimming left V 2 bases short and J 7 bases short, with 5 bases between.

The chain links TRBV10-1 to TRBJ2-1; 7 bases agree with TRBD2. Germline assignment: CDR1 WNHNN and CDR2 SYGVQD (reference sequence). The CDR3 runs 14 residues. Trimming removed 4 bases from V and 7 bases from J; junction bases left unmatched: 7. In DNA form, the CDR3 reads TGCGCCAGCAGTGTAGGGACGGGAGGAAATGAGCAGTTCTTC. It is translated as CASSVGTGGNEQFF.

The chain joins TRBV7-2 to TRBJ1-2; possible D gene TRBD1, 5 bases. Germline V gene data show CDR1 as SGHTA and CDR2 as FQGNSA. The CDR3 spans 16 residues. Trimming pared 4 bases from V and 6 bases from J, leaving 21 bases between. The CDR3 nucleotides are TGTGCCAGCAGCTCCCTGGGTTGGGGAGGGGTCGATGGCTACACCTTC. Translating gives CASSSLGWGGVDGYTF. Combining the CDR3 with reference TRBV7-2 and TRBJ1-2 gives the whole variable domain GAGVSQSPSNKVTEKGKDVELRCDPISGHTALYWYRQSLGQGLEFLIYFQGNSAPDKSGLPSDRFSAERTGGSVSTLTIQRTQQEDSAVYLCASSSLGWGGVDGYTFGSGTRLTVV.

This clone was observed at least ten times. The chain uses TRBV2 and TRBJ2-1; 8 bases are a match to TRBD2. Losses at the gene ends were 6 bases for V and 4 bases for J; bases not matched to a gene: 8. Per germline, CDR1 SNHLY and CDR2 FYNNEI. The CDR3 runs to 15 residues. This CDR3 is CASSPVRLAYNEQFF. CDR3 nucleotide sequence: TGTGCCAGCAGCCCGGTTCGACTAGCGTACAATGAGCAGTTCTTC.

CDR3 sequence reads: CASSLGGVWEETQYF. Here the CDR3 DNA reads TGTGCCAGCAGCTTGGGAGGGGTCTGGGAGGAGACCCAGTACTTC. The chain employs TRBV5-6 and TRBJ2-5; the D gene could be TRBD1 or TRBD2 (5 bases each). Per germline, CDR1 SGHDT and CDR2 YYEEEE. This CDR3 spans 15 amino acids. Trimming left V 0 bases short and J 5 bases short, with 14 bases between.

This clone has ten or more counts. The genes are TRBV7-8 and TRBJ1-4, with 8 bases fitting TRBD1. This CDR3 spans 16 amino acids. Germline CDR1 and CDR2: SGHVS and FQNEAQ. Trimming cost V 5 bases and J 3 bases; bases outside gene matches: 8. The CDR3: CASSRGQGLANEKLFF. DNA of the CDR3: TGTGCCAGCAGCCGAGGACAGGGTTTGGCTAATGAAAAACTGTTTTTT.